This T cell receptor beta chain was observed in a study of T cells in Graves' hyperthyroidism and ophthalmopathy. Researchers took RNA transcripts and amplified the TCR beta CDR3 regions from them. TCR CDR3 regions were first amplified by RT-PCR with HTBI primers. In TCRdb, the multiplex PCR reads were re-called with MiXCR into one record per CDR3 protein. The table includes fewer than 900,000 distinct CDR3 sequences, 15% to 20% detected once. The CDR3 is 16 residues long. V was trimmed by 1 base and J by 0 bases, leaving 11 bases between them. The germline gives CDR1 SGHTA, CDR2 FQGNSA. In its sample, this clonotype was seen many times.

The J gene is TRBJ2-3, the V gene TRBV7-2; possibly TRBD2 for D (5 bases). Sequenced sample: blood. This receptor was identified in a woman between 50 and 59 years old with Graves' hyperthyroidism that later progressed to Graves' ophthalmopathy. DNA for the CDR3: TGTGCCAGCAGCTTAGGGCTAGCCCTCAGCACAGATACGCAGTATTTT. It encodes CASSLGLALSTDTQYF. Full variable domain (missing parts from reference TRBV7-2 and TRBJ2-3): GAGVSQSPSNKVTEKGKDVELRCDPISGHTALYWYRQSLGQGLEFLIYFQGNSAPDKSGLPSDRFSAERTGGSVSTLTIQRTQQEDSAVYLCASSLGLALSTDTQYFGPGTRLTVL.